The next 5 T cell receptor beta chains were all read from a single sample in a study of T and B cells in COVID-19 patients (dated by TCRdb to the early 2020s). Genomic DNA extracted from blood, in amounts of roughly 230-550 ng, served as the starting material for amplifying TRB repertoires. Instrument on record: Illumina MiSeq. TRB rearrangements were amplified by multiplex PCR with BIOMED2 TRB-A/B primer pools. TCRdb redid the processing of the public reads, applying fastp at Q25 and MiXCR, and retained in-frame beta chains. Each entry merges the rows of one CDR3 protein and shows their most common DNA and genes. This sample gives about 14,000 distinct CDR3 sequences in total; about 28% of them show up just once. Jointly, the top ten make up 5.5% to 8.5% of the sample. Source material: blood. These TCRs come from a human donor who had recovered from COVID-19.

Worth noting for this clonotype: This clone may be a read error of a much larger clone one base away. This chain connects TRBV6-5 to TRBJ2-7; 9 bases are a match to TRBD1. The V gene's germline CDR1 is MNHEY and CDR2 SVGAGI. The CDR3 sequence is 16 residues long. CDR3 bases: TGTACCAGCAGTATCCCCCCCGGGACAGGGAACCACGAGCAGTACTTC. Amino acids: CTSSIPPGTGNHEQYF.

The chain uses TRBV10-3 and TRBJ2-2, with 9 bases identical to TRBD2. The length of the CDR3 is 17 residues. V was pared by 6 bases and J by 7 bases, with 15 bases of the junction left unmatched. The germline CDR1 and CDR2 sequences are ENHRY and SYGVKD. The CDR3 loop reads CAISDGLASGVGGELFF. The CDR3 DNA is TGTGCCATCAGCGACGGGCTCGCTAGCGGGGTAGGCGGGGAGCTGTTTTTT.

The V call is TRBV4-3, the J call TRBJ1-5; 7 nucleotides line up with TRBD1. The trim removed 2 bases at V and 0 bases at J, leaving 10 bases unmatched. Germline V gene sequence: CDR1 LGHNA, CDR2 YSLEER. CDR3 length equals 18 residues. The CDR3 protein is CASSQPGTAPNSNQPQHF. The CDR3 DNA is TGCGCCAGCAGCCAACCCGGGACAGCCCCGAATAGCAATCAGCCCCAGCATTTT.

The chain uses TRBV15 and TRBJ2-5; D tentatively fits TRBD1 or TRBD2 (5 bases each). V lost 2 bases and J lost 4, with 23 bases in between. There are 18 residues in the CDR3. The germline gives CDR1 LNHNV, CDR2 YYDKDF (reference sequence). The CDR3: CATSRYDPGRLAGETQYF. CDR3 DNA: TGTGCCACCAGCAGATATGACCCGGGGCGACTGGCGGGAGAGACCCAGTACTTC.

Within the sample, this clonotype is medium-sized. The J gene is TRBJ2-1, the V gene TRBV6-5; TRBD2 matches at 10 bases. This CDR3 spans 19 amino acids. V gave up 5 bases and J gave up 1 base; unmatched junction bases: 14. CDR1 and CDR2 from the germline V gene are MNHEY and SVGAGI. The CDR3 sequence: CASSPRQSLAGGSYNEQFF. The CDR3, as DNA: TGTGCCAGCAGTCCCCGACAGTCCTTAGCGGGAGGATCCTACAATGAGCAGTTCTTC.